Shown below are 14 T cell receptor beta chains from a single sample sequenced in a study of CD8 T cells in Susac syndrome. It was with random hexamers that 0.5 to 1 ug RNA was reverse transcribed. Via MiXCR, TCRdb re-called the immunoSEQ multiplex PCR reads, giving one row per CDR3 protein. Of about 200,000 distinct CDR3 sequences in the sample, around 96% are singletons; the top ten hold roughly 0.094%. Sequencing was carried out using CD4+ T cells from PBMCs. These receptors were taken from a human donor with multiple sclerosis.

The chain carries TRBV3-1 and TRBJ2-5, with a possible D match to TRBD1 (5 bases). Per the germline V gene, CDR1 is LGHDT and CDR2 is YNNKEL (reference sequence). V was cut by 1 base and J by 2 bases, with 5 bases left in between. The CDR3 is 13 residues long. The CDR3 loop is CASSQGQQETQYF. The DNA of the CDR3 is TGTGCCAGCAGCCAAGGACAGCAAGAGACCCAGTACTTC.

The chain carries TRBV4-2 and TRBJ2-3; weak D call: TRBD1 (6 bases). The V end was cut by 4 bases, the J end by 1 base, with 12 bases between. The CDR3 totals 15 residues. Germline lookup yields CDR1 LGHNA and CDR2 YNFKEQ. For the CDR3, the DNA is TGTGCCAGCAGCCCGGACAGTCAGGGCACAGATACGCAGTATTTT. Protein product: CASSPDSQGTDTQYF.

The chain is built from TRBV20-1 and TRBJ1-2; D gene ambiguous. There are 12 residues in the CDR3. V gave up 6 bases and J gave up 7 bases, with 15 bases separating them. The V gene's germline CDR1 is DFQATT and CDR2 SNEGSKA (reference sequence). The CDR3 loop is CSALMKVRGYTF. The CDR3 DNA sequence: TGCAGTGCCCTTATGAAGGTGCGTGGCTACACCTTC.

The chain recombines TRBV7-9 with TRBJ2-5; TRBD2 matches 16 bases. The CDR3 has 17 amino acids. Trimming removed 5 bases from V and 3 bases from J; junction bases left unmatched: 6. The germline gives CDR1 SEHNR, CDR2 FQNEAQ (reference sequence). CDR3 DNA: TGTGCCAGCAGCCCGGGACTAGCGGGGGGGGCGGAAGAGACCCAGTACTTC. Protein sequence: CASSPGLAGGAEETQYF.

The chain joins TRBV18 to TRBJ2-7; the match to TRBD1 covers 10 bases. V was pared by 5 bases and J by 2 bases, with 6 bases of the junction left unmatched. Germline V gene lookup returns CDR1 KGHSH and CDR2 LQKENI. The CDR3 runs to 15 residues. CDR3 in amino acids: CASSLDRGRPYEQYF. The CDR3 DNA reads TGTGCCAGCTCATTAGACAGGGGGCGCCCCTACGAGCAGTACTTC.

This clonotype turned up a few times. This chain links TRBV12-3 or TRBV12-4 with TRBJ1-5, with a possible D match to TRBD1 (5 bases). There are 14 residues in the CDR3. Between the trimmed V and J ends, which lost 5 bases and 1 base, there was a span of 9 bases. The CDR3 is CASSQGVSNQPQHF. In DNA form, the CDR3 reads TGTGCCAGCAGTCAAGGGGTGAGCAATCAGCCCCAGCATTTT.

This clonotype has just a few counts. V is TRBV12-3 or TRBV12-4 and J is TRBJ2-7, with unresolved D. The length of the CDR3 is 13 residues. Trimming left V 4 bases short and J 2 bases short, with 9 bases between. The DNA for the CDR3 is TGTGCCAGCAGTTCTCTTGGGGCCTACGAGCAGTACTTC. It specifies CASSSLGAYEQYF.

V gene TRBV20-1 combines with J gene TRBJ2-5; 13 nucleotides match TRBD2. Per the germline V gene, CDR1 is DFQATT and CDR2 is SNEGSKA (reference sequence). Germline trimming cut 4 bases from V and 7 bases from J; bases unmatched to any gene: 9. This CDR3 comprises 15 residues. The chain's CDR3 is CSAIPLAGGVRTQYF. In DNA form, the CDR3 reads TGCAGTGCTATTCCACTAGCGGGAGGGGTGAGGACCCAGTACTTC.

The V and J genes are TRBV20-1 and TRBJ2-1; 10 bases are a match to TRBD1. The CDR3 extends over 16 amino acids. Germline loops: CDR1 DFQATT, CDR2 SNEGSKA (reference sequence). Trimming removed 6 bases from V and 0 bases from J; junction bases left unmatched: 8. The CDR3 nucleotides read TGCAGTGCATTGGGGACAGGGGCTAGCTCCTACAATGAGCAGTTCTTC. Protein sequence: CSALGTGASSYNEQFF.

The chain combines TRBV7-3 with TRBJ2-5, with 11 bases lining up with TRBD1. In germline, CDR1 is SGHTA, CDR2 FQGTGA. The ends lost 5 bases at V and 9 bases at J; junction bases unmatched: 11. The CDR3 totals 15 residues. The CDR3 reads CASSPLSRDRGAQYF. Written as DNA, the CDR3 is TGTGCCAGCAGCCCTCTGTCCCGGGACAGGGGGGCCCAGTACTTC.

The chain couples TRBV25-1 to TRBJ1-2, with D unclear. CDR1 and CDR2 (germline): MGHDK, SYGVNS. V was trimmed by 5 bases and J by 4 bases, leaving 14 bases between them. The CDR3 length is 14 residues. CDR3 DNA: TGTGCCAGCAGTCTTGGGATCTCCGCCTATGGCTACACCTTC. Encoded protein: CASSLGISAYGYTF.

This clonotype was detected once. The chain combines TRBV7-9 with TRBJ2-7; D is perhaps TRBD1 (6 bases). From germline, CDR1 is SEHNR and CDR2 FQNEAQ (reference sequence). Trimming left V 3 bases short and J 3 bases short, with 15 bases between. The CDR3 is made up of 15 amino acids. The CDR3, as DNA: TGTGCCAGCAGCTTCGGGGACACGAATAGCTACGAGCAGTACTTC. Its protein is CASSFGDTNSYEQYF.

The chain carries TRBV4-2 and TRBJ1-1; a possible D gene is TRBD1 (5 bases). Germline loops: CDR1 LGHNA, CDR2 YNFKEQ. CDR3 length equals 16 residues. V was cut by 6 bases and J by 0 bases, with 17 bases left in between. The CDR3 is CASSREATELNTEAFF. The CDR3 DNA sequence: TGTGCCAGCAGTCGAGAGGCGACAGAGTTGAACACTGAAGCTTTCTTT.

This chain joins TRBV7-3 and TRBJ2-7; D is unresolved. The CDR3 loop spans 13 amino acids. Germline loops: CDR1 SGHTA, CDR2 FQGTGA. The V gene lost 7 bases and the J gene lost 3 bases, with 13 bases spanning the gap. CDR3 DNA sequence: TGTGCCAGCACCAAATCCCCGGGCTACGAGCAGTACTTC. Residues: CASTKSPGYEQYF.